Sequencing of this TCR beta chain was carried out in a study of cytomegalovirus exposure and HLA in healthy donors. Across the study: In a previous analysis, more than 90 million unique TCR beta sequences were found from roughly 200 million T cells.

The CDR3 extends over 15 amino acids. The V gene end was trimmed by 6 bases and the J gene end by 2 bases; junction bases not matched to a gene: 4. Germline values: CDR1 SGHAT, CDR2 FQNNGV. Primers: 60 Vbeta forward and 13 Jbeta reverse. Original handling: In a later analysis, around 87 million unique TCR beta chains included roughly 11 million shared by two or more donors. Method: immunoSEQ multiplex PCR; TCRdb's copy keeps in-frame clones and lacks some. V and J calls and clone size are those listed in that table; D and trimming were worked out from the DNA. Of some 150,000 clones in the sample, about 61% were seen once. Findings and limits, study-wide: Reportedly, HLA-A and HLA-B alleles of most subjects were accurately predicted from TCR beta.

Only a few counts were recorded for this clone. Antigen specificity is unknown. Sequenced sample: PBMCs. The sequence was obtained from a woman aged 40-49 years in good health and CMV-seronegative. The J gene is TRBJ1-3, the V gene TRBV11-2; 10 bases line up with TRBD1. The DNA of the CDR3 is TGTGCCAGCAGTCGAGGACAGGGGGCTGGAAACACCATATATTTT. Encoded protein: CASSRGQGAGNTIYF.